The clone carrying this T cell receptor (beta chain) was seen a few times. What it recognizes is unknown. The data were produced by immunoSEQ multiplex PCR, yet TCRdb's version contains in-frame clones alone and is incomplete. The top ten hold approximately 2.3% of the sample, which has tens of thousands of clones, approximately 80% seen once. This entry belongs to a study of vaccination effects on CD4 cells after COVID-19. CDR3 size: 15 residues. With 5 bases removed from V and 1 base from J, the gap between germline ends came to 11 bases. CDR1 is MGHRA, CDR2 YSYEKL, per germline. CD4+ T cells were isolated after around ten days of culture. Either the mRNA-1273 or the BNT162b2 vaccine was given to participants as two doses.

The source material was CD4+ T cells from PBMCs cultured without peptide, sampled after COVID-19 vaccination. V is TRBV4-1 and J is TRBJ2-2; tentative D call: TRBD2 (5 bases). This clonotype was obtained from a human donor who received a COVID-19 vaccine. As DNA, the CDR3 is TGCGCCAGCAGCGTCCGGGGAGTGAACACCGGGGAGCTGTTTTTT. It yields the protein CASSVRGVNTGELFF.